These T cell receptor beta chains were read from a single sample in a study of T cell repertoires in cytomegalovirus infection. TCRdb re-derived calls from the reads in MiXCR, one entry per CDR3 protein. In the table there are about 890,000 distinct CDR3 sequences, more than 25% of which are singletons. The antigens for these receptors are not known. The specimen comprised cultured CD8+ T cells from PBMCs, sampled from culture after CMV antigen stimulation. Receptors were obtained from a human donor in good health (CMV status not recorded). Some clones in this sample may be carry-over from other donors' samples. Each CDR3 is given without its conserved first and last residue. Each record gives: CDR3 protein, J gene, V gene, clone size. The size field is filled for only some rows; it gives once, few, many or a size class.

ASSLALQGTQY	TRBJ2-5	TRBV7-9	few
ASSLRGLEAYEQY	TRBJ2-7	TRBV28	-
ASSPGQVHEQY	TRBJ2-7	TRBV6-2/TRBV6-3	-
ASSRTSGGSSYEQY	TRBJ2-7	TRBV5-1	-
ASSQERTGGASVEEKLF	TRBJ1-4	TRBV14	-
ASSGYRDTKQF	TRBJ2-1	TRBV13	-
ASGYLGAEAF	TRBJ1-1	TRBV19	-
ASRPGVGRYGYT	TRBJ1-2	TRBV7-2	many
ASSDLGGGGETQY	TRBJ2-5	TRBV6-1	few
AISESIQRKYNEQF	TRBJ2-1	TRBV10-3	-
ASSVVEGTDTQY	TRBJ2-3	TRBV6-1	few
ASTQQWGYQETQY	TRBJ2-5	TRBV6-2/TRBV6-3	-
ASSHLPGQGPIPQH	TRBJ1-5	TRBV4-1	few
ASSQDSSGSSYNEQF	TRBJ2-1	TRBV14	-
ASRSGSQETQY	TRBJ2-5	TRBV25-1	-
ASSLGDLELQETQY	TRBJ2-5	TRBV5-4	-
ASTFVGNTIY	TRBJ1-3	TRBV12-3/TRBV12-4	-
ASSLMSDPPAF	TRBJ1-1	TRBV7-6	-
ASSHGQGVPEAF	TRBJ1-1	TRBV6-5	many
ASRSNAPAATADTQY	TRBJ2-3	TRBV7-9	-
ASSEYQISNYGYT	TRBJ1-2	TRBV2	-
ASSKRDTLNANYGYT	TRBJ1-2	TRBV19	few
ASSLRSSSNSPLH	TRBJ1-6	TRBV27	few
SARVGLTSPNYGYT	TRBJ1-2	TRBV20-1	few
ASGFWGRQNTEAF	TRBJ1-1	TRBV12-5	few
ASSVSGQNEKLF	TRBJ1-4	TRBV7-6	-
ASSSRPGSSGNTIY	TRBJ1-3	TRBV13	few
ASSSGLSYNSPLH	TRBJ1-6	TRBV7-6	many
ASSESVGDRGSHEQY	TRBJ2-7	TRBV2	few
ASSQDMSEGEPQH	TRBJ1-5	TRBV4-1	-
ASSLGQEDGNEQF	TRBJ2-1	TRBV11-1	-
ASSGLGGRGLTGELF	TRBJ2-2	TRBV11-2	-
ASSLSTAYNEQF	TRBJ2-1	TRBV27	many
ASSLLEQELNTEAF	TRBJ1-1	TRBV7-8	many
ASSQESPALNTGELF	TRBJ2-2	TRBV4-3	-
ATNQQGMTYNEQF	TRBJ2-1	TRBV28	-
ASRLSSPTEAF	TRBJ1-1	TRBV12-3/TRBV12-4	-
ASSLAGQGTTSNTEAF	TRBJ1-1	TRBV5-8	-
ASSRDRSSGYT	TRBJ1-2	TRBV4-1	-
ASSSGLAGGDSYDEQF	TRBJ2-1	TRBV7-9	-
ASLSGTDYGYT	TRBJ1-2	TRBV19	few
ASSVPGPVASGGERNEQF	TRBJ2-1	TRBV9	-
ASQGSSRLDTQY	TRBJ2-3	TRBV3-1	-
ASSLYQNTEAF	TRBJ1-1	TRBV7-6	many
ASSLGANSPLH	TRBJ1-6	TRBV27	few
ASSIVPGPNYGYT	TRBJ1-2	TRBV19	-
ASSLGPQTEVKNIQY	TRBJ2-4	TRBV7-9	many
ASSPPEKELYGYT	TRBJ1-2	TRBV7-9	-
ASGGGQDSSYNSPLH	TRBJ1-6	TRBV7-8	-
ASSDLGPADTQY	TRBJ2-3	TRBV25-1	few
ASSLSSTGLADTQY	TRBJ2-3	TRBV9	-